This section outlines one T cell receptor beta chain sequence together with its context. Antigen specificity is unknown. The sample comes from a study of cytomegalovirus exposure and HLA in healthy donors. General study findings and limits: In a later analysis, a genetic analysis reported fewer productive-TCR N-insertions in an Asian-associated ancestry cluster than the cohort average.

Germline V CDR1 and CDR2: GTSNPN, SVGIG (reference sequence). V lost 2 bases to trimming and J lost 0 bases, with 5 bases between them. The CDR3 runs to 13 residues. A multiplex PCR was run with 60 Vbeta primers and 13 Jbeta primers. Data came from immunoSEQ multiplex PCR; TCRdb stores just in-frame clones and leaves some out. The table includes around 110,000 clones, roughly a tenth detected once. The specimen was PBMCs. The rearrangement links TRBV30 to TRBJ1-3; no clear D gene. This TCR derives from a man aged 25-45 years in good health and CMV-seronegative. The CDR3 DNA follows: TGTGCCTGGAGTCCCTTCTCTGGAAACACCATATATTTT. This translates into CAWSPFSGNTIYF.